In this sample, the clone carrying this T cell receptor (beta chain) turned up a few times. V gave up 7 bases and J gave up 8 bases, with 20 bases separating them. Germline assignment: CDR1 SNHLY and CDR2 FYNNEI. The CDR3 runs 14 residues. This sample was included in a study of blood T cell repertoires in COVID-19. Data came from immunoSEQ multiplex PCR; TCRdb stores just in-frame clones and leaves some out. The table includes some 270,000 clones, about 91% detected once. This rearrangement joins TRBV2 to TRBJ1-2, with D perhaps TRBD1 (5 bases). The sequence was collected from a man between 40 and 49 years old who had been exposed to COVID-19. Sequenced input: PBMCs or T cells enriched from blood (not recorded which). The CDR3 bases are TGTGCCAGCATATCGTGGGGCGCGAGCTCAGGCTACACCTTC. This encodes CASISWGASSGYTF.